These 5 T cell receptor beta chains originate from one sample sequenced in a study of Tregs in tolerant kidney transplant recipients. Using immunoSEQ multiplex PCR, the repertoire was profiled, and TCRdb retains in-frame clones only, with some absent. The table shows some 69,000 clones, with 84% occurring only once. The sample was CD4+ T cells from blood. The receptors come from a human donor in good health.

The DNA of the CDR3 is TGCGCCAGCAGTCCATCCGGGGGTATGAACACTGAAGCTTTCTTT. This codes for CASSPSGGMNTEAFF. This chain joins TRBV5-1 and TRBJ1-1, with D perhaps TRBD1 (5 bases). CDR3 size: 15 residues. V shed 5 bases and J shed 0 bases, with 14 bases lying between them. Germline V gene sequence: CDR1 SGHRS, CDR2 YFSETQ.

The chain is built from TRBV9 and TRBJ1-6; 8 positions match TRBD1. Germline CDR1 is SGDLS and CDR2 is YYNGEE. This CDR3 spans 17 amino acids. J lost 8 bases, V lost 0 bases, and 10 bases had no gene match. Written as DNA, the CDR3 is TGTGCCAGCAGCGTAGGAACCCCGACAGGGGTCGATTCACCCCTCCACTTT. Its translation is CASSVGTPTGVDSPLHF.

The chain combines TRBV5-1 with TRBJ2-5, with no clear D. The CDR3 consists of 13 residues. Trimming took off 2 bases at V and 1 base at J, with 6 bases between the two ends. Per germline, CDR1 SGHRS and CDR2 YFSETQ. The CDR3 region is CASSLQFQETQYF. For the CDR3, the DNA is TGCGCCAGCAGCTTACAATTCCAAGAGACCCAGTACTTC.

The chain recombines TRBV6-5 with TRBJ2-7; no definite D call. CDR3 length equals 12 residues. V gave up 8 bases and J gave up 3 bases, with 11 bases separating them. Germline V CDR1 and CDR2: MNHEY, SVGAGI. This CDR3 reads CASREYLYEQYF. The DNA for the CDR3 is TGTGCCAGCCGAGAGTACCTCTACGAGCAGTACTTC.

The chain carries TRBV11-3 and TRBJ2-3, with no clear D. Trimming stripped 3 bases from V and 5 bases from J, with 15 bases between. The CDR3 contains 15 residues. CDR1 is SGHNT, CDR2 YENEEA, per germline. The CDR3 sequence: CASSFPESILDTQYF. CDR3 sequence (DNA): TGTGCCAGCAGCTTCCCTGAAAGCATCCTAGATACGCAGTATTTT. The entire variable domain, with the rest obtained from reference TRBV11-3 and TRBJ2-3, is as follows: EAGVVQSPRYKIIEKKQPVAFWCNPISGHNTLYWYLQNLGQGPELLIRYENEEAVDDSQLPKDRFSAERLKGVDSTLKIQPAELGDSAVYLCASSFPESILDTQYFGPGTRLTVL.